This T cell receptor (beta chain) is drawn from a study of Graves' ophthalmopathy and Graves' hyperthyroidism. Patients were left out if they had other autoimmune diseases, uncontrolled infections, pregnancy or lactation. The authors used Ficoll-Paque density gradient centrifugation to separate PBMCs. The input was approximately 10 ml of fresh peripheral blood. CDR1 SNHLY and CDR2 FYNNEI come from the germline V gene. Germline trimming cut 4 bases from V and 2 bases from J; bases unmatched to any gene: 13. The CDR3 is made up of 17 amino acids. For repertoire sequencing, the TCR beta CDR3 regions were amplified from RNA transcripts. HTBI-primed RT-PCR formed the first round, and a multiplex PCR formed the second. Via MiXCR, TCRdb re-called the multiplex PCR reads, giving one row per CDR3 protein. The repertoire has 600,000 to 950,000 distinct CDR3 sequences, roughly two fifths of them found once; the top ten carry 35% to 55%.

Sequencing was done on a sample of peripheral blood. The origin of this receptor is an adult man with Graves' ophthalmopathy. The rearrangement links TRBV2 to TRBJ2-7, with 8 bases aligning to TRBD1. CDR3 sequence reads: CASSGGVGGTGAYEQYF. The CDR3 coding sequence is TGTGCCAGCAGTGGGGGGGTTGGCGGGACAGGAGCCTACGAGCAGTACTTC.